This T cell receptor (beta chain) was sequenced in a study of cytomegalovirus exposure and HLA in healthy donors. About this clone: Antigen specificity is unknown.

Generated by immunoSEQ multiplex PCR, the TCRdb table keeps only in-frame clones and is missing some. The data show about 130,000 clones, roughly four fifths seen once. The germline V gene encodes CDR1 SGHTA and CDR2 FQGTGA. V was trimmed by 5 bases and J by 1 base, leaving 16 bases between them. The CDR3 length is 16 residues. General study findings and limits: Diagnosis of cytomegalovirus status made by the classifier reportedly showed high specificity and sensitivity. According to a later analysis, TCR clusters from the first cohort tended to co-occur in the 90 to 150 validation repertoires.

The 120-subject validation cohort, separate from the approximately 660-subject first cohort, included the donors. The J gene is TRBJ2-3, the V gene TRBV7-3; TRBD2 is a possible D gene (7 bases). This clonotype was obtained from a man younger than 45 in good health and CMV-seropositive. The sequenced sample consisted of PBMCs. The CDR3 here is CASSRRGGDGTDTQYF. The CDR3 bases are TGTGCCAGCAGCCGTAGGGGGGGCGACGGCACAGATACGCAGTATTTT.